Shown below are 2 T cell receptor beta chains from a single sample sequenced in a study of response to subunit inactivated influenza vaccine. A single record per CDR3 protein comes from TCRdb applying MiXCR to the RT-PCR reads. The table has about 650,000 distinct CDR3 sequences, 15% to 19% seen once. This specimen was PBMCs from blood, taken roughly 12 days after vaccination. These receptors were taken from a man aged 45-65 years who received an inactivated influenza vaccine.

The chain employs TRBV6-6 and TRBJ2-1; 9 bases are shared with TRBD1. Germline CDR1 reads MNHNY; CDR2 reads SVGAGI (reference sequence). V dropped 6 bases and J dropped 7; count of bases not matched to a gene: 1. The CDR3 sequence is 12 residues long. CDR3 DNA sequence: TGTGCCAGCAGGGGGACAGGGAATGAGCAGTTCTTC. Amino acid sequence: CASRGTGNEQFF.

The chain is built from TRBV7-9 and TRBJ2-1; D unresolved. Germline V lookup: CDR1 SEHNR, CDR2 FQNEAQ (reference sequence). V was shortened by 1 base and J by 7 bases, with 5 bases between the two germline ends. CDR3 length: 12 amino acids. The CDR3 DNA reads as TGTGCCAGCAGCTTAGAGATGAATGAGCAGTTCTTC. Amino acid sequence: CASSLEMNEQFF.